This TCR beta chain derives from a study of cytomegalovirus exposure and HLA in healthy donors (dated by TCRdb to between 2016 and 2019). Some background on the complete study: An earlier analysis of about 560 of the donors reported approximately 260 Gb of sequence data and around 100 million unique TCR beta sequences obtained from some 170 million T cells. Approximately 300 gigabases of sequencing data and around 88 million unique TCR sequences made up an early release that covered 500 to 650 HLA-typed donors. Of the roughly 410 genotyped donors, 81% were placed in the genetic ancestry cluster associated with self-reported Caucasian donors. The study aimed to test whether signatures of past pathogen exposure could be identified by cataloging public T cell receptors. Using immunosequencing, the study profiled T cell repertoires from 666 subjects and related those repertoires to cytomegalovirus serostatus. Besides the first cohort of 500 to 700 subjects, a separate validation cohort made up of over a hundred different subjects was used. To predict cytomegalovirus infection status, the study combined high-throughput TCR immunosequencing, statistical association of individual TCRs with disease status, and machine learning. A later analysis re-examined previously published TCR beta repertoires from 600 to 700 donors and added high-resolution HLA genotyping to investigate patterns of TCR occurrence. The later analysis used no new phenotypic data to find candidate immune exposures, relying instead on TCR beta sequences and their occurrence across donors. An earlier analysis of around 540 of the donors applied high-throughput TCR beta sequencing to assess whether each TCR beta V gene segment acted as functional or pseudogenic. Donor age, sex, ethnicity and CMV serostatus were compiled alongside the repertoire data. A later genetic analysis used genome-wide SNP genotypes for about three fifths of the 666 donors, treating that subset as a discovery cohort. Every repertoire in the discovery cohort had been generated on one and the same sequencing platform. Both class I and class II loci were covered by HLA typing, at four-digit resolution. Typing coverage varied by locus: roughly 629-640 donors for A, B, C, DRB1 and DQB1; approximately 520 for DQA1; more than 600 for DPA1; approximately 450 for DPB1. Roughly five DR-DQ haplotypes were treated as single units for association and clustering because of strong linkage in the cohort. Across 398 genotyped donors of the cohort, an average of about 250,000 unique TCR beta nucleotide sequences per donor were sequenced, and roughly a sixth of those sequences were non-productive. Results and caveats for the whole study, not just this receptor: Correlated functional status among segregating V segments might be attributable to linkage disequilibrium, but an unknown experimental factor could not be ruled out. In an earlier analysis of 450 to 750 of the donors, most TCR beta V segments appeared in productive rearrangements about 90% or about 30% of the time, broadly matching IMGT annotations. According to the authors, the approach could potentially be generalized to other disease states and immunological phenotypes. Most CMV-associated TCR beta chains appeared to be HLA-restricted in a later analysis, and the HLA associations seemed to be driven largely by CMV exposure. The classifier was reported to diagnose cytomegalovirus status with high specificity and sensitivity in both the original cohort and the validation cohort. In a later analysis, around 15,000 TCR beta sequences were associated with specific HLA alleles at a false discovery rate of 0.05. A cluster of highly shared sequence variants was judged likely to represent a technical artifact of the sequencing pipeline. Because the 87-base-pair reads could not distinguish some IMGT-functional V segments, including TRBV6-2 and TRBV6-3, those segments were excluded. Assigning TCR associations to individual alleles was difficult when HLA alleles, especially DR and DQ, strongly co-occurred. Because some donors lacked HLA typing at each locus, the association tests relied only on the typed subset. Only TCR beta chains were sequenced in this cohort, and the absence of alpha or paired-chain data limited detectable features. In a later analysis, HLA-associated TCR beta chains showed more clonal expansion and lower generation probabilities than non-associated chains that were equally common. According to a later genetic analysis, donors in an Asian-associated ancestry cluster had fewer N-insertions in productive TCRs than the approximately 690-donor mean. Because counts were too low, around 18 rarely observed V segments, including chromosome 9 orphons, were left out of the earlier analysis of approximately 500 of the donors. The study listed 164 TCR beta chains as associated with cytomegalovirus. The only immune exposure information available for the cohort was CMV serostatus. A later analysis reported that several top co-occurrence clusters appeared linked to parvovirus B19, influenza, CMV and Epstein-Barr virus. According to a later analysis, TCR association rates differed among HLA loci, with DRB1 alleles showing the most associated TCRs and HLA-C alleles showing the fewest. Three of the identified cytomegalovirus-associated TCR beta chains were confirmed in vitro to be specific for cytomegalovirus antigens. A later genetic analysis associated a missense DCLRE1C variant with V-gene and J-gene trimming of TCR beta chains, and an independent cohort replicated the association. Most TCR sequences were seen in very few donors, while some public TCRs were found in many individuals. Presence/absence analyses assumed roughly uniform sequencing depth across donors, an assumption that may not hold. A further reported finding was that TCR beta sequences accurately predicted the HLA-A and HLA-B alleles for most subjects in the first cohort.

The cohort was made up of approximately 670 healthy bone marrow donors. At the time of sampling, all cohort members were nominally healthy, though unrecorded immune exposures were likely present. The donor was CMV seropositive and belonged to the group of 250 to 300 seropositive cohort members. Every donor gave a peripheral blood sample, and the peripheral blood mononuclear cells from that sample were used for TCR beta sequencing. Genomic DNA extraction from the blood cell samples was performed with the Qiagen DNeasy Blood Extraction Kit. Points on this clone: What antigen it recognizes has not been identified. Qualities for individual bases were not recorded, and no much larger clone is one base off.

V drops 5 bases and J drops 9 bases, leaving 11 bases in between. Including cysteine and phenylalanine, the CDR3 has 13 amino acids. This entry keeps only the CDR3 DNA: 39 bases, framed from base 1. The germline V gene (reference sequence) sets CDR1 to MNHEY and CDR2 to SMNVEV. Library preparation was by the immunoSEQ multiplex PCR assay. For the multiplex PCR, a mixture combining 60 forward primers for TCR Vbeta segments and 13 reverse primers for TCR Jbeta segments was used. Amplification of the CDR3 region of rearranged TCR beta genes was performed with a multiplex PCR assay on genomic DNA. The amplified TCR beta libraries were sequenced on the Illumina HiSeq System as 87-base-pair reads. In the source study's methods: In a later analysis, some 80 million unique TCR beta chains were counted across the 500 to 850 repertoires, and about 10 million of these chains were shared by at least two donors. A nearest-neighbor algorithm error-corrected the raw reads and collapsed the reads into unique sequences, merging closely related sequences to remove PCR and sequencing errors. V, D and J gene segments were assigned by aligning CDR3 sequences to IMGT reference sequences. Each retained sequence needed at least a six-nucleotide match to both a V gene segment and a J gene segment. A rearrangement counted as productive if the CDR3 had no stop codons and remained in frame with V and J, and every other rearrangement counted as non-productive. CDR3 was defined according to IMGT convention as the region running from the second conserved V-encoded cysteine to the conserved J-encoded phenylalanine. Sequences without an unambiguous match to a single V gene segment were excluded from the earlier analysis of over 500 of the donors. In an earlier analysis of around 590 of the donors, a V segment was called functional when productive rearrangements were above 56.7%, and segregating when the standard deviation between donors exceeded 5%. A statistical classification framework was built for diagnosing cytomegalovirus status from the catalog of TCR beta chain sequences. In a later analysis, V and J genes were assigned by comparing TCR nucleotide sequences against IMGT/GENE-DB human TR gene sequences. A later analysis assigned CDR3 sequences and most-parsimonious VDJ recombination scenarios with the TCRdist pipeline. In a later analysis, each TCR beta chain was defined by its CDR3 amino acid sequence together with its V-gene family, and reads without a unique V-gene family were excluded. As a way to deal with suspected cross-contamination and a sequencing artifact, a later analysis dropped 592 nucleotide sequences that were highly shared and had low generation probability. In a later analysis, a clonal expansion index for each public chain was calculated from normalized within-repertoire ranks of inferred template counts. In a later analysis, generation probabilities were computed using a VDJ recombination model fitted to out-of-frame rearrangements, and the results were checked against IGoR. Hypergeometric tests were used in a later analysis to score TCR-TCR, TCR-HLA and TCR-CMV co-occurrence, with a repertoire-size bias correction applied to the TCR pairs. False discovery rates were estimated in a later analysis by permuting HLA or CMV assignments 20 times. In a later analysis, co-occurring TCRs were grouped using DBSCAN, and TCRdist sequence similarity was added for clustering within HLA-allele-positive subsets. Repertoires with fewer than 30,000 or more than 120,000 public chains were left out of co-occurrence clustering, as were a handful of repertoires with anomalous nucleotide sharing. Here the immuneACCESS table is served through TCRdb, limited to in-frame sequences with V and J called. Missing clones are a known gap in these copies; in checked studies unresolved V genes cover under half, and the rest lacks a known reason. V, J and clone size are taken as reported in that table, and D and trimming were inferred from the DNA itself. This sample holds roughly 100,000 clones; over 60% were observed only once. The top ten hold about 5.5% of the sample.

The V and J segments used are TRBV27 and TRBJ1-6, with TRBD1 perhaps the D gene, on 5 matching bases. The receptor comes from a boy younger than 18 in good health and CMV-seropositive. The source material was PBMCs. The CDR3 reads CASSAGVGSPLHF. The nucleotide sequence reads TGTGCCAGCAGTGCGGGGGTGGGTTCACCCCTCCACTTT.